Listed below are T cell receptor beta chains from one sample, sequenced in a study of cytomegalovirus exposure and HLA in healthy donors. Profiling relied on immunoSEQ multiplex PCR, and the TCRdb table lists in-frame clones only, not all of them. The sample holds over 150,000 clones, approximately 84% seen once. The specimen was PBMCs. These receptors all stem from a man between 18 and 29 years old in good health and CMV-seronegative. The CDR3 runs from the conserved cysteine through the conserved F or W. A D gene is named only where the DNA matches it firmly. Clone size is stated in some rows and not others, as once, few, many or a class when expanded.

j_call | d_call | cdr3_length | v_call | clone_size | cdr3_aa
TRBJ1-4 | TRBD1 | 15 | TRBV2 | . | CASDRDRGANEKLFF
TRBJ2-1 | TRBD2 | 18 | TRBV11-1 | . | CASSSSGRARGSYNEQFF
TRBJ1-1 | . | 11 | TRBV2 | . | CLVGENTEAFF
TRBJ1-5 | . | 14 | TRBV7-2 | . | CASSLGLPNQPQHF
TRBJ1-5 | TRBD1 | 14 | TRBV5-6 | . | CASSLGQGDQPQHF
TRBJ1-2 | TRBD1 | 13 | TRBV14 | once | CASSQDRGHGYTF
TRBJ1-3 | . | 15 | TRBV7-9 | few | CASSRERIAGNTIYF
TRBJ2-2 | . | 13 | TRBV28 | . | CASSFQNTGELFF
TRBJ1-5 | . | 13 | TRBV19 | . | CASSIQAQKPQHF
TRBJ2-5 | . | 14 | TRBV4-1 | . | CASSLRDNQETQYF
TRBJ2-7 | . | 15 | TRBV28 | few | CASSPGGTRSYEQYF
TRBJ2-3 | . | 14 | TRBV5-1 | . | CASSFGTRTDTQYF